This TCR beta chain was observed in a study of cytomegalovirus exposure and HLA in healthy donors. Sequencing used immunoSEQ multiplex PCR; TCRdb keeps in-frame clones, though not all of them. The sample includes about 120,000 clones, around 90% of them seen just once. Study-wide points: The tendency of first-cohort TCR clusters to co-occur in the roughly 120 validation repertoires was the finding of a later analysis.

Comments on this clone: The antigen is undetermined.

The TCR comes from a woman under 30 in good health and CMV-seronegative. What was sequenced was PBMCs.

The CDR3 DNA sequence: TGTGCCAGCAGCGTAGACAGGGTAAGGGCTAATGAAAAACTGTTTTTT. Translation: CASSVDRVRANEKLFF. The chain combines TRBV9 with TRBJ1-4; a possible D gene is TRBD1 (6 bases). The germline gives CDR1 SGDLS, CDR2 YYNGEE. The V end lost 0 bases, the J end lost 3 bases, and 12 bases lay between the germline ends. The CDR3 length is 16 residues.